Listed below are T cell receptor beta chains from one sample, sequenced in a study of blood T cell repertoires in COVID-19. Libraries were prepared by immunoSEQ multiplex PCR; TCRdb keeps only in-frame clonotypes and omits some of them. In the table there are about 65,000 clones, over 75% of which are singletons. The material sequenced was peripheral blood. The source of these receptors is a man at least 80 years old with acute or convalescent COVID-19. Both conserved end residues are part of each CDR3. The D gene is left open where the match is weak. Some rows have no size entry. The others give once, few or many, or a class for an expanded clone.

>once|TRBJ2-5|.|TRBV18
TGTGCCAGCTCACGTTTCCAGCAAGAGACCCAGTACTTC
CASSRFQQETQYF
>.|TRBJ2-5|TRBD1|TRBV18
TGTGCCAGCTCAGGGACAGTCCAAGAGACCCAGTACTTC
CASSGTVQETQYF
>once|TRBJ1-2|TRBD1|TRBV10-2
TGCGCCAGCAGCCTCGGACAGGAGACTAACTATGGCTACACCTTC
CASSLGQETNYGYTF
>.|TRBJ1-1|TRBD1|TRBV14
TGTGCCAGCAGCCGTCGTACAGGGGGCACGGGCACTGAAGCTTTCTTT
CASSRRTGGTGTEAFF
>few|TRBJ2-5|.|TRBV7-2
TGTGCCAGCAGCCCAGGGGTTCAAGAGACCCAGTACTTC
CASSPGVQETQYF
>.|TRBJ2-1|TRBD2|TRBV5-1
TGCGCCAGCAGCGAACTAGCGGGGGGGCCCAATGAGCAGTTCTTC
CASSELAGGPNEQFF
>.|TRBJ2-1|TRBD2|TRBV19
TGTGCCAGTAGTATAGTGGGTAGCGGGGGGGCGGAGCAGTTCTTC
CASSIVGSGGAEQFF
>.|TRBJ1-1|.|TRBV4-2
TGTGCCAGCAGCCAAGTAGGAGGTGGGAACACTGAAGCTTTCTTT
CASSQVGGGNTEAFF
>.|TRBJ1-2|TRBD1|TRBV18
TGTGCCAGCTCACCTTACGACAGGGGAGGATCGAATGGCTACACCTTC
CASSPYDRGGSNGYTF
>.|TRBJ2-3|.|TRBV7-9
TGTGCCAGCAGCTTAGCGTTTGTAGGCACAGATACGCAGTATTTT
CASSLAFVGTDTQYF
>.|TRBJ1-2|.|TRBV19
TGTGCCAGTTTTCAAACCAACCGGGAAAACTACACCTTC
CASFQTNRENYTF
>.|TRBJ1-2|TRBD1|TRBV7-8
TGTGCCAGCAGACTTCGTCGGACAGGGAACTATGGCTACACCTTC
CASRLRRTGNYGYTF
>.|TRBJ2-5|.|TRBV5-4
TGTGCCAGCAGCTTGTCCTATGAAGAGACCCAGTACTTC
CASSLSYEETQYF
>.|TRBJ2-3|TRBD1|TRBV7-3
TGTGCCAGCAGCTCTGGACAGGGGCAGAGCACAGATACGCAGTATTTT
CASSSGQGQSTDTQYF
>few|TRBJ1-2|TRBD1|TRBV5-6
TGTGCCAGCAGCTTCCCGGACAGGGCTAACTATGGCTACACCTTC
CASSFPDRANYGYTF
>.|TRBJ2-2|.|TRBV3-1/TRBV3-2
TGTGCCAGCAAGGGGCCGGTCACCGGGGAGCTGTTTTTT
CASKGPVTGELFF
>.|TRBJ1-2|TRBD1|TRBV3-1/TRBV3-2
TGTGCCAGCAGCCAAGCCAGGGGGCTTAACTATGGCTACACCTTC
CASSQARGLNYGYTF
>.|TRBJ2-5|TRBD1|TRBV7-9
TGTGCCAGCAGCGCCGGGACAGGGAGGACCCAGTACTTC
CASSAGTGRTQYF
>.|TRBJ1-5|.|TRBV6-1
TGTGCCAGCAGTGACACAGGCAAGGGGTATAGCAATCAGCCCCAGCATTTT
CASSDTGKGYSNQPQHF
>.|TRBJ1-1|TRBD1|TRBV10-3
TGTGCCATCAGTGGGGGACAGGGGGGCACTGAAGCTTTCTTT
CAISGGQGGTEAFF
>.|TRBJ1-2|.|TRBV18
TGTGCCAGCTCACCAAGGGGTAACTATGGCTACACCTTC
CASSPRGNYGYTF
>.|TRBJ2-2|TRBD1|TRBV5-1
TGCGCCAGCAGCCGAGTGGGACAGGCCGCGAACACCGGGGAGCTGTTTTTT
CASSRVGQAANTGELFF
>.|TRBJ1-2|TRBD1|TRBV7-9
TGTGCCAGCAGCTTAGTCGGGACAGGCTATGGCTACACCTTC
CASSLVGTGYGYTF
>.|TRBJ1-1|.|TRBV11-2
TGTGCCAGCAGCTTATATTCCACTGAAGCTTTCTTT
CASSLYSTEAFF
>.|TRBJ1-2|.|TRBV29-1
TGCAGCGTTGAAGATAATCAGGCTGGCTACACCTTC
CSVEDNQAGYTF
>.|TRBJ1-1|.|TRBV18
TGTGCCAGCTCACCAAAGCCGGACACTGAAGCTTTCTTT
CASSPKPDTEAFF
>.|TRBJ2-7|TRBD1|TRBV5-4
TGTGCCAGCAGCTTGGGAGGGACAGGGGCGACCTACGAGCAGTACTTC
CASSLGGTGATYEQYF
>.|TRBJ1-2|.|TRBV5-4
TGTGCCAGCTCCGAGGCAGTTAACTATGGCTACACCTTC
CASSEAVNYGYTF
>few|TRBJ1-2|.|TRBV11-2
TGTGCCAGCAGCTTACATCCACAGAACCCCTATGGCTACACCTTC
CASSLHPQNPYGYTF
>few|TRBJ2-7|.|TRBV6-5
TGTGCCAGCCGACCGAGCAGGGGTCTACACGAGCAGTACTTC
CASRPSRGLHEQYF
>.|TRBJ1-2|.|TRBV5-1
TGCGCCAGCAGCTTGTCGGCGGACTATAACTATGGCTACACCTTC
CASSLSADYNYGYTF
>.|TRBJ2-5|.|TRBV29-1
TGCAGCGTTGCTCCAGGGACTGTCCAAGAGACCCAGTACTTC
CSVAPGTVQETQYF
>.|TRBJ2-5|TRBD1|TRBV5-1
TGCGCCAGCACGGACAGGGGTTCGGGGGAGACCCAGTACTTC
CASTDRGSGETQYF
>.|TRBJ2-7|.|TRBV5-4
TGTGCCAGCAGCCAGGGTTTTAGGGACAACGAGCAGTACTTC
CASSQGFRDNEQYF
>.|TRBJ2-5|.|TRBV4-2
TGTGCCAGCAGCCAGGGCAGTGAAGAGACCCAGTACTTC
CASSQGSEETQYF
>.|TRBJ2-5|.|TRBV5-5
TGTGCCAGCAGAATGACGGGCCAAGAGACCCAGTACTTC
CASRMTGQETQYF
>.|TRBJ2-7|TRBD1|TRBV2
TGTGCCAGCAGCCGGGACAGGTCCTACGAGCAGTACTTC
CASSRDRSYEQYF
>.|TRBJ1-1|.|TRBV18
TGTGCCAGCTCACCAACGGGGATGGGCACTGAAGCTTTCTTT
CASSPTGMGTEAFF
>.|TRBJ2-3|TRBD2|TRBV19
TGTGCCAGTAGTACCGGGACTAGCGGGTCCACAGATACGCAGTATTTT
CASSTGTSGSTDTQYF
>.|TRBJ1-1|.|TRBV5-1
TGCGCCAGCAGCCCACTCCAGAACACTGAAGCTTTCTTT
CASSPLQNTEAFF
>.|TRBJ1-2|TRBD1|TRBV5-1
TGCGCCAGCAGCATTGACAGGGGCGTTGGCTACACCTTC
CASSIDRGVGYTF
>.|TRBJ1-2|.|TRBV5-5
TGTGCCAGCAGCTTGGAAGGCGGGTCCAGTGGCTACACCTTC
CASSLEGGSSGYTF
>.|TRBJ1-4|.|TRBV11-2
TGTGCCAGCAGCTTAGCCCCGCTTAGAAAACTGTTTTTT
CASSLAPLRKLFF